One sample yielded the 3 T cell receptor beta chains listed below, sequenced in a study of cytomegalovirus exposure and HLA in healthy donors. PCR used 60 Vbeta primers and 13 Jbeta primers. Measured with immunoSEQ multiplex PCR; TCRdb has only the in-frame clones, and not every one. Here the sample spans around 130,000 clones, around two thirds being singletons. Sequenced sample: PBMCs. All receptors derive from a human donor in good health.

The V and J genes are TRBV6-1 and TRBJ2-7; 7 bases match TRBD1. This CDR3 spans 13 amino acids. Looked up from germline, CDR1 is MNHNS and CDR2 is SASEGT. J lost 5 bases, V lost 10 bases, and 11 bases had no gene match. CDR3 residues: CATATGFWDEQYF. Written as DNA, the CDR3 is TGTGCCACCGCGACAGGGTTTTGGGACGAGCAGTACTTC.

This rearrangement joins TRBV6-5 to TRBJ1-5; 8 bases fit TRBD1. Germline loops: CDR1 MNHEY, CDR2 SVGAGI. Trimming removed 7 bases from V and 6 bases from J; junction bases left unmatched: 5. This CDR3 is 13 amino acids long. The CDR3 is CASKTGVSQPQHF. The DNA for the CDR3 is TGTGCCAGCAAGACAGGGGTCTCTCAGCCCCAGCATTTT.

This clone appeared a few times. The DNA of the CDR3 is TGTGCCAGCACCCCCGGGGGTAGGGACACTGAAGCTTTCTTT. It codes for CASTPGGRDTEAFF. The chain carries TRBV7-9 and TRBJ1-1; tentatively, D is TRBD1 (5 bases). Germline V gene data show CDR1 as SEHNR and CDR2 as FQNEAQ (reference sequence). V was pared by 7 bases and J by 3 bases, with 15 bases between. This CDR3 comprises 14 residues.